The 19 T cell receptor beta chains listed next were all sequenced from one sample in a study of molecular identifiers for immune sequencing clone quantification. TCRdb used MiXCR to reprocess the PCR reads, holding one entry per CDR3 protein. The sample lists 400,000 to 600,000 distinct CDR3 sequences, 20% to 25% occurring once. The sequencing input was naive CD8+ T cells from blood, with Jurkat cell RNA spiked in. The subset was: FACS-sorted CD8+CD4-CCR7+CD45RA+ naive T cells. Source of these receptors: a human donor in good health. Some libraries in this study had Jurkat cell RNA spiked in.

For the CDR3, the DNA is TGTGCCAGCAGCCCTTCCCTAGCGGATTCCTACAATGAGCAGTTCTTC. It codes for CASSPSLADSYNEQFF. The rearrangement joins TRBV7-2 to TRBJ2-1; 7 bases match TRBD2. Germline V gene lookup returns CDR1 SGHTA and CDR2 FQGNSA. There are 16 residues in the CDR3. The trim removed 5 bases at V and 1 base at J, leaving 8 bases unmatched. The entire variable domain, with the rest obtained from reference TRBV7-2 and TRBJ2-1, is as follows: GAGVSQSPSNKVTEKGKDVELRCDPISGHTALYWYRQSLGQGLEFLIYFQGNSAPDKSGLPSDRFSAERTGGSVSTLTIQRTQQEDSAVYLCASSPSLADSYNEQFFGPGTRLTVL.

In regard to this clonotype: This may stem from a read error, because a much larger clone lies one nucleotide away. The rearrangement links TRBV20-1 to TRBJ1-5; D not certain. Trimming stripped 0 bases from V and 5 bases from J, with 14 bases between. The CDR3 length is 15 residues. CDR1 and CDR2 from the germline V gene are DFQATT and SNEGSKA (reference sequence). The CDR3 sequence: CSARDLSSRDQPQHF. The CDR3 nucleotides read TGCAGTGCTAGAGATCTCTCAAGCCGGGATCAGCCCCAGCATTTT.

This clonotype was seen a handful of times. This chain connects TRBV2 to TRBJ1-1; 10 positions match TRBD1. The CDR3 sequence is 16 residues long. Germline loops: CDR1 SNHLY, CDR2 FYNNEI. With 7 bases clipped from V and 3 bases from J, the junction kept 11 bases outside the gene matches. CDR3 bases: TGTGCCAGCAAAGGCGACAGGGGGCGATTGGACACTGAAGCTTTCTTT. Amino acid sequence: CASKGDRGRLDTEAFF.

The chain recombines TRBV4-3 with TRBJ2-3; perhaps TRBD2 as D (7 bases). This CDR3 contains 17 residues. Germline assignment: CDR1 LGHNA and CDR2 YSLEER. Trimming stripped 0 bases from V and 0 bases from J, with 13 bases between. The CDR3 sequence: CASSQDRGGLSTDTQYF. The CDR3 nucleotides read TGCGCCAGCAGCCAAGATAGGGGGGGGCTTAGCACAGATACGCAGTATTTT.

With respect to this clonotype: The junction and the germline gene differ at one end; a read error may be behind it. This chain joins TRBV18 and TRBJ2-3; 7 bases fit TRBD2. The CDR3 sequence is 17 residues long. Looked up from germline, CDR1 is KGHSH and CDR2 is LQKENI. CDR3 in amino acids: CTSSPPLAEPSTDTQYF. The CDR3 nucleotides are TGTACCAGCTCACCACCCCTAGCGGAGCCTAGCACAGATACGCAGTATTTT.

This clonotype was recorded at least ten times. The chain joins TRBV12-3 or TRBV12-4 to TRBJ1-1, with TRBD1 as a possible D gene (5 bases). CDR3 length: 16 residues. Trimming pared 4 bases from V and 6 bases from J, leaving 21 bases between. This CDR3 is CASSSLGPAGRSEAFF. The CDR3 DNA sequence: TGTGCCAGCAGTTCCCTAGGCCCAGCGGGACGGTCTGAAGCTTTCTTT.

This clonotype was detected a few times. The chain couples TRBV20-1 to TRBJ2-7; 10 bases are a match to TRBD2. CDR1 is DFQATT and CDR2 is SNEGSKA in the germline V gene (reference sequence). J gave up 1 base and V 2 bases, and 5 bases lay outside the gene matches. The CDR3 runs 15 residues. The chain's CDR3 is CSARSLAGESYEQYF. CDR3 DNA: TGCAGTGCTAGAAGCCTAGCGGGGGAATCCTACGAGCAGTACTTC.

This clonotype has at least ten counts. This chain joins TRBV6-5 and TRBJ2-7; the match to TRBD1 covers 8 bases. Germline trimming cut 2 bases from V and 3 bases from J; bases unmatched to any gene: 3. Germline V gene data show CDR1 as MNHEY and CDR2 as SVGAGI. The CDR3 spans 14 residues. The CDR3 reads CASSYQGQVYEQYF. The CDR3 coding sequence is TGTGCCAGCAGTTACCAGGGACAGGTCTACGAGCAGTACTTC.

This clonotype appeared many times. V usage is TRBV20-1 and J usage is TRBJ2-3; 9 nucleotides agree with TRBD2. The trim removed 0 bases at V and 2 bases at J, leaving 9 bases unmatched. Germline values: CDR1 DFQATT, CDR2 SNEGSKA (reference sequence). The CDR3 runs to 17 residues. DNA for the CDR3: TGCAGTGCTAGAGATCAAATTAGCGGGAGTTCCACAGATACGCAGTATTTT. Translating it yields CSARDQISGSSTDTQYF.

The J gene is TRBJ2-7, the V gene TRBV9; D may be TRBD1 (5 bases). V dropped 0 bases and J dropped 5 bases, with 12 bases sitting between them. Germline CDR1 and CDR2: SGDLS and YYNGEE. The CDR3 runs to 14 residues. CDR3 in amino acids: CASSVGQSSNEQYF. DNA of the CDR3: TGTGCCAGCAGCGTAGGACAGTCTTCTAACGAGCAGTACTTC.

The sample holds a few counts of this clonotype. Being one base from a much bigger clone, this may be a read error. The J gene is TRBJ2-7, the V gene TRBV20-1, with a weak D call TRBD2 (6 bases). Trimming removed 1 base from V and 4 bases from J, with 17 bases in between. This CDR3 is built from 15 residues. The V gene's germline CDR1 is DFQATT and CDR2 SNEGSKA (reference sequence). The CDR3 here is CSARGGTGGQYEQYF. The CDR3 nucleotides read TGCAGTGCTAGAGGAGGGACTGGCGGGCAGTACGAGCAGTACTTC.

This clonotype has just a few counts. This sequence joins TRBV6-5 and TRBJ2-5, with D maybe TRBD1 (5 bases). The CDR3 extends over 13 amino acids. Trimming cost V 6 bases and J 4 bases, with 12 bases left between them. Germline V gives CDR1 MNHEY, CDR2 SVGAGI. The chain's CDR3 is CASRGRERETQYF. CDR3 DNA sequence: TGTGCCAGCAGAGGCAGGGAAAGAGAGACCCAGTACTTC.

J is TRBJ1-1 and V is TRBV19; D unclear. V was clipped by 5 bases and J by 4 bases, with 14 bases between them. CDR3 length: 14 residues. Germline V lookup: CDR1 LNHDA, CDR2 SQIVND (reference sequence). Here the CDR3 reads CASSPWSSITEAFF. The CDR3 bases are TGTGCCAGTAGTCCCTGGAGCAGTATCACTGAAGCTTTCTTT. Supplemented by reference TRBV19 and TRBJ1-1, the full variable domain reads DGGITQSPKYLFRKEGQNVTLSCEQNLNHDAMYWYRQDPGQGLRLIYYSQIVNDFQKGDIAEGYSVSREKKESFPLTVTSAQKNPTAFYLCASSPWSSITEAFFGQGTRLTVV.

This clonotype was seen ten or more times. The rearrangement links TRBV7-6 to TRBJ2-7; the match to TRBD1 covers 8 bases. Germline CDR1 and CDR2: SGHVS and FNYEAQ. The CDR3 length is 14 residues. Germline trimming cut 5 bases from V and 2 bases from J; bases unmatched to any gene: 5. CDR3 bases: TGTGCCAGCAGCCCCCAGGGGGCAGCCTACGAGCAGTACTTC. Its translation: CASSPQGAAYEQYF.

The chain joins TRBV7-6 to TRBJ2-1, with TRBD2 matching over 13 bases. This CDR3 comprises 15 residues. Germline CDR1 SGHVS, CDR2 FNYEAQ. V was pared by 4 bases and J by 7 bases, with 4 bases of the junction left unmatched. The CDR3 loop is CASSSLAGGQNEQFF. DNA of the CDR3: TGTGCCAGCAGCTCACTAGCGGGGGGGCAGAATGAGCAGTTCTTC.

There are many counts of this clonotype. The chain employs TRBV12-5 and TRBJ1-5, with D possibly matching TRBD1 (6 bases). The CDR3 is 15 amino acids. Germline lookup yields CDR1 LGHNT and CDR2 FRNRAP. The V end was cut by 6 bases, the J end by 8 bases, with 20 bases between. In nucleotides, the CDR3 is TGTGCTAGTGGGAGGACAGAGGACCCCAAAGAGCCCCAGCATTTT. Encoded protein: CASGRTEDPKEPQHF.

The chain links TRBV7-2 to TRBJ2-1; 14 bases are shared with TRBD2. The CDR3 loop spans 18 amino acids. The germline gives CDR1 SGHTA, CDR2 FQGNSA. V was pared by 1 base and J by 8 bases, with 10 bases of the junction left unmatched. This CDR3 is CASSLVKGLAGAGHEQFF. CDR3 DNA sequence: TGTGCCAGCAGCTTAGTAAAGGGACTAGCGGGAGCCGGACATGAGCAGTTCTTC.

This chain uses TRBV5-4 with TRBJ2-7; 7 bases are shared with TRBD1. The CDR3 is 14 residues long. Germline-derived CDR1 and CDR2 are SGHNT and YYREEE (reference sequence). The ends lost 0 bases at V and 6 bases at J; junction bases unmatched: 6. The CDR3 reads CASSLGQGVAEQYF. CDR3 in DNA: TGTGCCAGCAGCTTGGGCCAGGGGGTAGCCGAGCAGTACTTC. The full variable domain, its missing parts supplied by reference TRBV5-4 and TRBJ2-7, is ETGVTQSPTHLIKTRGQQVTLRCSSQSGHNTVSWYQQALGQGPQFIFQYYREEENGRGNFPPRFSGLQFPNYSSELNVNALELDDSALYLCASSLGQGVAEQYFGPGTRLTVT.

This clonotype was counted at least ten times. The rearrangement uses TRBV12-3 or TRBV12-4 and TRBJ2-7; D gene uncertain. The CDR3 length is 11 residues. Trimming removed 6 bases at V and 6 bases at J, with 9 bases between. The CDR3 region has the DNA TGTGCCAGCAGCTTGGCCGGCGAGCAGTACTTC. It yields the protein CASSLAGEQYF.